Below are 10 T cell receptor beta chains sequenced from a single sample in a study of cytomegalovirus exposure and HLA in healthy donors. Sequencing was performed with immunoSEQ multiplex PCR; in TCRdb, only in-frame clones are kept and a portion is missing. The table includes 200,000 to 250,000 clones, approximately 82% detected once. Sequenced: PBMCs. The source is a woman aged 18 to 35 in good health and CMV-seronegative.

The count of this clone is one. V is TRBV30 and J is TRBJ1-2, with D perhaps TRBD1 (5 bases). Germline loops: CDR1 GTSNPN, CDR2 SVGIG (reference sequence). Trimming removed 5 bases from V and 2 bases from J, with 9 bases in between. CDR3 length: 12 residues. CDR3 loop: CAWSAGNYGYTF. The CDR3, as DNA: TGTGCCTGGTCGGCAGGGAACTATGGCTACACCTTC.

This clone was seen a few times. The rearrangement uses TRBV5-1 and TRBJ2-1, with TRBD2 matching 8 bases. V shed 0 bases and J 4 bases; nucleotides not matched to a gene: 12. CDR1 is SGHRS, CDR2 YFSETQ, per germline. The CDR3 is made up of 18 amino acids. The CDR3 is CASSLVALRSGGYNEQFF. DNA of the CDR3: TGCGCCAGCAGCTTGGTTGCCTTGAGGAGCGGGGGTTACAATGAGCAGTTCTTC.

The chain combines TRBV6-6 with TRBJ1-6, with D unclear. Germline CDR1 reads MNHNY; CDR2 reads SVGAGI (reference sequence). Trimming shortened V by 5 bases and J by 6 bases, and 11 bases separated the two germline ends. CDR3 size: 14 residues. This chain's CDR3 is CASSMTGGNSPLHF. In DNA form, the CDR3 reads TGTGCCAGCAGTATGACGGGTGGTAATTCACCCCTCCACTTT.

V is TRBV6-5 and J is TRBJ2-3, with 7 bases matching TRBD1. The CDR3 consists of 15 residues. J lost 8 bases, V lost 8 bases, and 16 bases had no gene match. Looked up from germline, CDR1 is MNHEY and CDR2 is SVGAGI. The CDR3 loop is CASQNNGQARGTQYF. DNA for the CDR3: TGTGCCAGCCAGAACAATGGACAGGCCAGGGGTACGCAGTATTTT.

This clone was seen only once. V gene TRBV6-1 combines with J gene TRBJ2-4, with TRBD1 identical over 7 bases. V shed 3 bases and J 13 bases; nucleotides not matched to a gene: 6. The CDR3 is 12 residues long. Per the germline V gene, CDR1 is MNHNS and CDR2 is SASEGT. The CDR3 loop is CASSERGLLQYF. The CDR3 DNA follows: TGTGCCAGCAGTGAGAGGGGGCTACTGCAGTACTTC.

The chain joins TRBV5-1 to TRBJ2-5; 7 nucleotides align to TRBD1. V lost 0 bases, J lost 2 bases, and 7 bases stayed unmatched. Germline V CDR1 and CDR2: SGHRS, YFSETQ. The CDR3 totals 16 residues. CDR3: CASSLGSRGLQETQYF. The CDR3 region has the DNA TGCGCCAGCAGCTTGGGCTCCAGGGGGTTACAAGAGACCCAGTACTTC.

The chain has TRBV7-2 and TRBJ1-2; D not resolved. Germline CDR1 is SGHTA and CDR2 is FQGNSA. The CDR3 runs to 12 residues. V was pared by 5 bases and J by 7 bases, with 11 bases between. CDR3 coding DNA: TGTGCCAGCAGCCCAACATCGATTGGCTACACCTTC. It is translated as CASSPTSIGYTF.

V gene TRBV7-8 combines with J gene TRBJ2-5; 8 nucleotides match TRBD2. CDR1 and CDR2 from the germline V gene are SGHVS and FQNEAQ. The trim removed 1 base at V and 5 bases at J, leaving 3 bases unmatched. The CDR3 spans 14 residues. For the CDR3, the DNA is TGTGCCAGCAGCTTAGAATTAGCGGGGGAGACCCAGTACTTC. It yields the protein CASSLELAGETQYF.

This rearrangement joins TRBV4-1 to TRBJ2-2, with D perhaps matching TRBD2 (5 bases). The CDR3 is made up of 14 amino acids. The V and J ends lost 0 bases and 6 bases respectively, with 8 bases between them. Per germline, CDR1 MGHRA and CDR2 YSYEKL. CDR3 nucleotide sequence: TGCGCCAGCAGCCAAGATCCGGGGTCCGGGGAGCTGTTTTTT. It translates to CASSQDPGSGELFF.

V and J are TRBV25-1 and TRBJ1-6; 8 bases fit TRBD1. This CDR3 is built from 17 residues. V dropped 4 bases and J dropped 14; count of bases not matched to a gene: 19. Germline V gene data show CDR1 as MGHDK and CDR2 as SYGVNS. The CDR3 sequence: CASSAGQGGGLSFALHF. DNA for the CDR3: TGTGCCAGCAGTGCCGGACAGGGCGGTGGACTCTCTTTTGCCCTCCACTTT.